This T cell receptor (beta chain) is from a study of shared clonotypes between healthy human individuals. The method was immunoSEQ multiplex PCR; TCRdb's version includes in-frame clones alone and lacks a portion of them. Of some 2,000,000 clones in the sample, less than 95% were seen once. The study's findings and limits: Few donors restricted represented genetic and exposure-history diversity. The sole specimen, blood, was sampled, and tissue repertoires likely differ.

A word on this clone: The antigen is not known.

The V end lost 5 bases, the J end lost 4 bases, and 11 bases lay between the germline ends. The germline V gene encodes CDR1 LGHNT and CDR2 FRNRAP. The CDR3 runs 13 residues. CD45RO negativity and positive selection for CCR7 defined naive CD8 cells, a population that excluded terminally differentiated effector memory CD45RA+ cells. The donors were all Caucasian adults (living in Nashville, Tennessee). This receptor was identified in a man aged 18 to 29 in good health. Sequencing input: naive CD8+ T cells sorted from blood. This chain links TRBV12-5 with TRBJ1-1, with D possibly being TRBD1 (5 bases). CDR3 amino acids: CASGVGPSTEAFF. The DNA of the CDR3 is TGTGCTAGTGGTGTGGGACCGAGCACTGAAGCTTTCTTT.